These T cell receptor beta chains were read from a single sample in a study of response to subunit inactivated influenza vaccine. Using its own MiXCR run on the RT-PCR reads, TCRdb lists one record per CDR3 protein. Of more than 600,000 distinct CDR3 sequences listed, less than 20% are singletons. The sample here was PBMCs from blood, taken 4 to 6 days after vaccination. Receptors originate from a man aged 45-60 years who received an inactivated influenza vaccine. CDR3s include the opening cysteine and the closing phenylalanine or tryptophan. A D gene is named only where the DNA matches it firmly. Expanded clones are given a class, and other clones once, few, many or no size at all.

cdr3_nt: TGCAGCGTTGAAGGACGGGAGCGGGCCGGGGAGCTGTTTTTT; cdr3_aa: CSVEGRERAGELFF; v_call: TRBV29-1; clone_size: .; cdr3_length: 14; d_call: .; j_call: TRBJ2-2
cdr3_nt: TGTGCCACCAGCATCGACCGACAGGGCCCCTACGAGCAGTACTTC; cdr3_aa: CATSIDRQGPYEQYF; v_call: TRBV15; clone_size: .; cdr3_length: 15; d_call: TRBD1; j_call: TRBJ2-7
cdr3_nt: TGTGCCAGCAGCTTGGGGGGGGAACGCACAGATACGCAGTATTTT; cdr3_aa: CASSLGGERTDTQYF; v_call: TRBV7-3; clone_size: few; cdr3_length: 15; d_call: TRBD2; j_call: TRBJ2-3
cdr3_nt: TGCAGTGCGGACGCCCAAGAGACCCAGTACTTC; cdr3_aa: CSADAQETQYF; v_call: TRBV20-1; clone_size: few; cdr3_length: 11; d_call: .; j_call: TRBJ2-5
cdr3_nt: TGTGCCAGCAGCTGGGGAGGCTCGGGGAACTATGGCTACACCTTC; cdr3_aa: CASSWGGSGNYGYTF; v_call: TRBV11-2; clone_size: .; cdr3_length: 15; d_call: .; j_call: TRBJ1-2
cdr3_nt: TGTGCCTGGAATTCGAGTCCCGAGACCCAGTACTTC; cdr3_aa: CAWNSSPETQYF; v_call: TRBV30; clone_size: .; cdr3_length: 12; d_call: .; j_call: TRBJ2-5
cdr3_nt: TGTGCCAGCAGCTTTCGGTCTAATACGGGAAATGAGCAGTTCTTC; cdr3_aa: CASSFRSNTGNEQFF; v_call: TRBV5-6; clone_size: .; cdr3_length: 15; d_call: .; j_call: TRBJ2-1
cdr3_nt: TGTGCCAGCATCGGGGGATCCTCCTATAATTCACCCCTCCACTTT; cdr3_aa: CASIGGSSYNSPLHF; v_call: TRBV6-1; clone_size: few; cdr3_length: 15; d_call: .; j_call: TRBJ1-6
cdr3_nt: TGCAGTGCTTTTCGGGACAGATATTCACCCCTCCACTTT; cdr3_aa: CSAFRDRYSPLHF; v_call: TRBV20-1; clone_size: few; cdr3_length: 13; d_call: TRBD1; j_call: TRBJ1-6
cdr3_nt: TGCGCCAGCAGCCAAGATAGAGGAACCAGTGGGCGAGGTGAGACCCAGTACTTC; cdr3_aa: CASSQDRGTSGRGETQYF; v_call: TRBV4-3; clone_size: many; cdr3_length: 18; d_call: .; j_call: TRBJ2-5
cdr3_nt: TGCAGGCCCTACGTTGGGCCAACCGTGAACACTGAAGCTTTCTTT; cdr3_aa: CRPYVGPTVNTEAFF; v_call: TRBV20-1; clone_size: .; cdr3_length: 15; d_call: .; j_call: TRBJ1-1
cdr3_nt: TGTGCCAGCAGGAACAGGGGGATGAGGGAAGCTTTCTTT; cdr3_aa: CASRNRGMREAFF; v_call: TRBV12-3/TRBV12-4; clone_size: few; cdr3_length: 13; d_call: TRBD1; j_call: TRBJ1-1
cdr3_nt: TGTGCCAGCAGTGTACAGGGTGGAGAGACCCAGTACTTC; cdr3_aa: CASSVQGGETQYF; v_call: TRBV12-3/TRBV12-4; clone_size: .; cdr3_length: 13; d_call: .; j_call: TRBJ2-5
cdr3_nt: TGTGCCAGTTGTGGACCCGCTGGTCAGCCCCAGCATTTT; cdr3_aa: CASCGPAGQPQHF; v_call: TRBV6-2/TRBV6-3; clone_size: .; cdr3_length: 13; d_call: .; j_call: TRBJ1-5
cdr3_nt: TGTGCCAGCTCACCAACAGGGCCAAACTCCGGCGAGCAGTACTTC; cdr3_aa: CASSPTGPNSGEQYF; v_call: TRBV18; clone_size: .; cdr3_length: 15; d_call: .; j_call: TRBJ2-7
cdr3_nt: TGTGCCAGCAGCTTTCAACAGGGGTCCTACGAGCAGTACTTC; cdr3_aa: CASSFQQGSYEQYF; v_call: TRBV5-6; clone_size: .; cdr3_length: 14; d_call: TRBD1; j_call: TRBJ2-7
cdr3_nt: TGTGCCAGCAGTGCAGGGGGCGGCTACGAGCAGTACTTC; cdr3_aa: CASSAGGGYEQYF; v_call: TRBV6-1; clone_size: many; cdr3_length: 13; d_call: TRBD1; j_call: TRBJ2-7
cdr3_nt: TGTGCCTGGAGTGTTACCCGGGGATACACCGGGGAGCTGTTTTTT; cdr3_aa: CAWSVTRGYTGELFF; v_call: TRBV30; clone_size: .; cdr3_length: 15; d_call: .; j_call: TRBJ2-2
cdr3_nt: TGTGCCAGCAGTCCTACCCCCTTCAAACCGGGACAGGGTGTGTTGGGGGCCAACGTCCTGACTTTC; cdr3_aa: CASSPTPFKPGQGVLGANVLTF; v_call: TRBV25-1; clone_size: .; cdr3_length: 22; d_call: TRBD1; j_call: TRBJ2-6
cdr3_nt: TGTGCCATCAGTGAGTCGTTGGGGTACACCGGGGAGCTGTTTTTT; cdr3_aa: CAISESLGYTGELFF; v_call: TRBV10-3; clone_size: .; cdr3_length: 15; d_call: .; j_call: TRBJ2-2
cdr3_nt: TGTGCCAGTACCCTGGACTGGGTGAACACTGAAGCTTTCTTT; cdr3_aa: CASTLDWVNTEAFF; v_call: TRBV19; clone_size: .; cdr3_length: 14; d_call: .; j_call: TRBJ1-1
cdr3_nt: TGCAGTGCACGGACTAGCGGATCCTACGAGCAGTACTTC; cdr3_aa: CSARTSGSYEQYF; v_call: TRBV20-1; clone_size: many; cdr3_length: 13; d_call: TRBD2; j_call: TRBJ2-7
cdr3_nt: TGTGCCATCAGTGAGTCGAGCCCCTCCGCCGGGGGGACCTGGGAAGCTTTCTTT; cdr3_aa: CAISESSPSAGGTWEAFF; v_call: TRBV10-3; clone_size: .; cdr3_length: 18; d_call: .; j_call: TRBJ1-1
cdr3_nt: TGTGCCAGCAGTGGACAGCGCACAGATACGCAGTATTTT; cdr3_aa: CASSGQRTDTQYF; v_call: TRBV2; clone_size: .; cdr3_length: 13; d_call: .; j_call: TRBJ2-3
cdr3_nt: TGCAGTGCCCCCGAGAGCAGGGGGCCATACAATCAGCCCCAGCATTTT; cdr3_aa: CSAPESRGPYNQPQHF; v_call: TRBV20-1; clone_size: .; cdr3_length: 16; d_call: TRBD1; j_call: TRBJ1-5
cdr3_nt: TGTGCCAGCAAAGCCCTGGGGGGCACAGATACGCAGTATTTT; cdr3_aa: CASKALGGTDTQYF; v_call: TRBV27; clone_size: few; cdr3_length: 14; d_call: .; j_call: TRBJ2-3
cdr3_nt: TGTGCCAGCAGTTTATCCCTAGCGGGCGACCCGGGGTACGAGCAGTACTTC; cdr3_aa: CASSLSLAGDPGYEQYF; v_call: TRBV28; clone_size: many; cdr3_length: 17; d_call: TRBD2; j_call: TRBJ2-7
cdr3_nt: TGTGCCAGCAGCTCAAGACTAGAGGGAGGGAAAGATACGCAGTATTTT; cdr3_aa: CASSSRLEGGKDTQYF; v_call: TRBV7-2; clone_size: .; cdr3_length: 16; d_call: TRBD2; j_call: TRBJ2-3
cdr3_nt: TGTGCCAGCAGCTTAGTCATCAGGAGGACAGGGGAATCCTACGAGCAGTACTTC; cdr3_aa: CASSLVIRRTGESYEQYF; v_call: TRBV11-2; clone_size: .; cdr3_length: 18; d_call: TRBD1; j_call: TRBJ2-7
cdr3_nt: TGTGCCAGCAGCCCCCGAGACAGGGATGAGCAGTTCTTC; cdr3_aa: CASSPRDRDEQFF; v_call: TRBV5-5; clone_size: many; cdr3_length: 13; d_call: TRBD1; j_call: TRBJ2-1
cdr3_nt: TGTGCCAGCAGCTTAGGATCAGGCAGGGACTTTTCCGGGGAGCTGTTTTTT; cdr3_aa: CASSLGSGRDFSGELFF; v_call: TRBV7-2; clone_size: few; cdr3_length: 17; d_call: .; j_call: TRBJ2-2
cdr3_nt: TGCAGTGCGGGGACCGGGACAGGGCTCCTGGAGCAGTACTTC; cdr3_aa: CSAGTGTGLLEQYF; v_call: TRBV20-1; clone_size: few; cdr3_length: 14; d_call: TRBD1; j_call: TRBJ2-7
cdr3_nt: TGTGCCAGTAGTGTAGAATGGGGTCAAGAGACCCAGTACTTC; cdr3_aa: CASSVEWGQETQYF; v_call: TRBV19; clone_size: .; cdr3_length: 14; d_call: .; j_call: TRBJ2-5
cdr3_nt: TGTGCCAGCAGCCAAGAGAAGTTCGGGGAGACCCAGTACTTC; cdr3_aa: CASSQEKFGETQYF; v_call: TRBV4-2; clone_size: .; cdr3_length: 14; d_call: .; j_call: TRBJ2-5
cdr3_nt: TGTGCCACCTACCCCTTCTCCGGGACAGCTTTCTCGGAGCAGTACTTC; cdr3_aa: CATYPFSGTAFSEQYF; v_call: TRBV10-3; clone_size: .; cdr3_length: 16; d_call: TRBD1; j_call: TRBJ2-7
cdr3_nt: TGTGCCAGCAGCCAAGATGGGGTAGCCAAAAACATTCAGTACTTC; cdr3_aa: CASSQDGVAKNIQYF; v_call: TRBV4-2; clone_size: many; cdr3_length: 15; d_call: .; j_call: TRBJ2-4
cdr3_nt: TGTGCCAGCAGCACGAGGAAGCAGGGGAATGAGCAGTTCTTC; cdr3_aa: CASSTRKQGNEQFF; v_call: TRBV6-2/TRBV6-3; clone_size: .; cdr3_length: 14; d_call: .; j_call: TRBJ2-1
cdr3_nt: TGCGCCAGCAGCAGCCAAGGGGACAGGGGGAATGAAAAACTGTTTTTT; cdr3_aa: CASSSQGDRGNEKLFF; v_call: TRBV5-1; clone_size: few; cdr3_length: 16; d_call: TRBD1; j_call: TRBJ1-4
cdr3_nt: TGTGCCACCAGTGAATCCAGGAGTCAGCCCGAGCAGTACTTC; cdr3_aa: CATSESRSQPEQYF; v_call: TRBV24-1; clone_size: .; cdr3_length: 14; d_call: .; j_call: TRBJ2-7
cdr3_nt: TGCAGTGCGGCGCCCAGGCCCTACAATGAGCAGTTCTTC; cdr3_aa: CSAAPRPYNEQFF; v_call: TRBV20-1; clone_size: many; cdr3_length: 13; d_call: .; j_call: TRBJ2-1
cdr3_nt: TGTGCCACCAGCAGAGTTCGCCGGGGACTAGCGGGAGAAAATGAGCAGTTCTTC; cdr3_aa: CATSRVRRGLAGENEQFF; v_call: TRBV15; clone_size: many; cdr3_length: 18; d_call: TRBD2; j_call: TRBJ2-1
cdr3_nt: TGTGCCAGCAGCCAAGTCCCAGCGGAGCAGTACTTC; cdr3_aa: CASSQVPAEQYF; v_call: TRBV14; clone_size: .; cdr3_length: 12; d_call: .; j_call: TRBJ2-7
cdr3_nt: TGCGCCAGCAGCTTGGGGAACGACGCAATCTATGGCTACACCTTC; cdr3_aa: CASSLGNDAIYGYTF; v_call: TRBV5-1; clone_size: once; cdr3_length: 15; d_call: .; j_call: TRBJ1-2
cdr3_nt: TGCGCCAGCAGCCCCTACCGTGGACAGGGAGACACTGAAGCTTTCTTT; cdr3_aa: CASSPYRGQGDTEAFF; v_call: TRBV5-1; clone_size: .; cdr3_length: 16; d_call: TRBD1; j_call: TRBJ1-1
cdr3_nt: TGTGCCAGCAGCTCGCGACAGGGTGTCGGGGAGCTGTTTTTT; cdr3_aa: CASSSRQGVGELFF; v_call: TRBV7-2; clone_size: .; cdr3_length: 14; d_call: TRBD1; j_call: TRBJ2-2
cdr3_nt: TGCAGTGCTAGAACGAGGGCCGTCAATCAGCCCCAGCATTTT; cdr3_aa: CSARTRAVNQPQHF; v_call: TRBV20-1; clone_size: few; cdr3_length: 14; d_call: .; j_call: TRBJ1-5
cdr3_nt: TGCGCCAGCAGCTTGGAACATTGGGGCAATGAGCAGTTCTTC; cdr3_aa: CASSLEHWGNEQFF; v_call: TRBV5-1; clone_size: .; cdr3_length: 14; d_call: .; j_call: TRBJ2-1
cdr3_nt: TGTGCCAGCAGCTTAGGAGGGACAGGGGGACTAGCGGACCGCTACGAGCAGTACTTC; cdr3_aa: CASSLGGTGGLADRYEQYF; v_call: TRBV11-2; clone_size: many; cdr3_length: 19; d_call: .; j_call: TRBJ2-7
cdr3_nt: TGCGCCAGCAGCGTAACCGGGACGAATTACTATGGCTACACCTTC; cdr3_aa: CASSVTGTNYYGYTF; v_call: TRBV5-1; clone_size: few; cdr3_length: 15; d_call: .; j_call: TRBJ1-2
cdr3_nt: TGCGCCAGCAGCCAAGGACCGGGACTAAAGGCTTTCTTT; cdr3_aa: CASSQGPGLKAFF; v_call: TRBV4-1; clone_size: .; cdr3_length: 13; d_call: .; j_call: TRBJ1-1
cdr3_nt: TGCGCCAGCAGCTTGGACGGGAGGGCCACAGATACGCAGTATTTT; cdr3_aa: CASSLDGRATDTQYF; v_call: TRBV5-1; clone_size: .; cdr3_length: 15; d_call: TRBD2; j_call: TRBJ2-3
cdr3_nt: TGTGCCAGCAGCTTAGGACAACGTGGAGGCTACACCTTC; cdr3_aa: CASSLGQRGGYTF; v_call: TRBV7-2; clone_size: .; cdr3_length: 13; d_call: .; j_call: TRBJ1-2
cdr3_nt: TGTGCCATCAGTGTAACAGGGACCGCGAACACCGGGGAGCTGTTTTTT; cdr3_aa: CAISVTGTANTGELFF; v_call: TRBV10-3; clone_size: .; cdr3_length: 16; d_call: .; j_call: TRBJ2-2
cdr3_nt: TGTGCCAGCAGCCTGATTAGCGGGGGCACAGATACGCAGTATTTT; cdr3_aa: CASSLISGGTDTQYF; v_call: TRBV5-6; clone_size: .; cdr3_length: 15; d_call: TRBD2; j_call: TRBJ2-3
cdr3_nt: TGTGCCAGCAGCTTGGAGACAGGATCTGGCTACACCTTC; cdr3_aa: CASSLETGSGYTF; v_call: TRBV7-6; clone_size: few; cdr3_length: 13; d_call: .; j_call: TRBJ1-2
cdr3_nt: TGTGCCAGCAGTGCTAGCGGGAGTCCAGAGACCCAGTACTTC; cdr3_aa: CASSASGSPETQYF; v_call: TRBV6-1; clone_size: .; cdr3_length: 14; d_call: TRBD2; j_call: TRBJ2-5
cdr3_nt: TGTGCCAGCAGCTTAATTGTTAGGGGAGAGACCCAGTACTTC; cdr3_aa: CASSLIVRGETQYF; v_call: TRBV7-9; clone_size: few; cdr3_length: 14; d_call: .; j_call: TRBJ2-5
cdr3_nt: TGCAGCGTTGAAGGGTTGGGGGGGGAGACCCAGTACTTC; cdr3_aa: CSVEGLGGETQYF; v_call: TRBV29-1; clone_size: few; cdr3_length: 13; d_call: TRBD2; j_call: TRBJ2-5
cdr3_nt: TGTGCCAGCACCGCCAATCTGGAGGAGACCCAGTACTTC; cdr3_aa: CASTANLEETQYF; v_call: TRBV12-3/TRBV12-4; clone_size: few; cdr3_length: 13; d_call: .; j_call: TRBJ2-5
cdr3_nt: TGTGCCAGCAGTGTGTCCGGGTCCCTCAATGAGCAGTTCTTC; cdr3_aa: CASSVSGSLNEQFF; v_call: TRBV6-1; clone_size: .; cdr3_length: 14; d_call: .; j_call: TRBJ2-1